Listed here are 8 T cell receptor beta chains from one sample, sequenced in a study of shared clonotypes between healthy human individuals. Only in-frame clones appear in the TCRdb table, and some are missing; sequencing was by immunoSEQ multiplex PCR. The sample has roughly 2.6 million clones; approximately 90% are singletons. Input material: naive CD4+ T cells sorted from blood. Stated subset: CD45RA+ positively selected. These receptors all stem from a man aged 18 to 29 in good health.

This clone was recorded once. The chain joins TRBV14 to TRBJ2-7; D gene unclear. Trimming took off 1 base at V and 3 bases at J, with 13 bases between the two ends. Germline V gene data show CDR1 as SGHDN and CDR2 as FVKESK. The length of the CDR3 is 15 residues. The CDR3, as DNA: TGTGCCAGCAGCCAAGGTGATATGATGGGCTACGAGCAGTACTTC. This encodes CASSQGDMMGYEQYF. The full variable domain, completed using reference TRBV14 and TRBJ2-7, is EAGVTQFPSHSVIEKGQTVTLRCDPISGHDNLYWYRRVMGKEIKFLLHFVKESKQDESGMPNNRFLAERTGGTYSTLKVQPAELEDSGVYFCASSQGDMMGYEQYFGPGTRLTVT.

This clone came up a few times. The V call is TRBV28, the J call TRBJ1-1; D might be TRBD1 (5 bases). Looked up from germline, CDR1 is MDHEN and CDR2 is SYDVKM. V lost 3 bases to trimming and J lost 3 bases, with 8 bases between them. This CDR3 has 13 amino acids. The chain's CDR3 is CASSLTGDTEAFF. DNA for the CDR3: TGTGCCAGCAGTTTGACGGGGGACACTGAAGCTTTCTTT. The variable domain in full, with the rest retrieved from reference TRBV28 and TRBJ1-1, is DVKVTQSSRYLVKRTGEKVFLECVQDMDHENMFWYRQDPGLGLRLIYFSYDVKMKEKGDIPEGYSVSREKKERFSLILESASTNQTSMYLCASSLTGDTEAFFGQGTRLTVV.

Only one count was recorded for this clone. The chain combines TRBV7-2 with TRBJ1-4, with TRBD1 identical over 7 bases. This CDR3 comprises 16 residues. Trimming took 5 bases from V and 0 from J; bases not matched to a gene: 6. The germline V gene encodes CDR1 SGHTA and CDR2 FQGNSA. Here the CDR3 reads CASSRRQGATNEKLFF. In DNA, the CDR3 is TGTGCCAGCAGCCGCCGACAGGGAGCAACTAATGAAAAACTGTTTTTT.

The CDR3 is CASSQDRGYTGELFF. In DNA form, the CDR3 reads TGTGCCAGCAGCCAGGACAGGGGATACACCGGGGAGCTGTTTTTT. This chain links TRBV5-6 with TRBJ2-2; 9 positions match TRBD1. This CDR3 is built from 15 residues. Looked up from germline, CDR1 is SGHDT and CDR2 is YYEEEE. J was trimmed by 3 bases and V by 4 bases; bases with no gene match: 4.

CDR3 protein: CASSLSGGLPYNEQFF. The CDR3 DNA is TGTGCCAGCAGTTTATCGGGGGGACTGCCCTACAATGAGCAGTTCTTC. The rearrangement links TRBV27 to TRBJ2-1; the D gene is possibly TRBD2 (6 bases). The CDR3 has 16 amino acids. Trimming took off 0 bases at V and 2 bases at J, with 11 bases between the two ends. Germline-derived CDR1 and CDR2 are MNHEY and SMNVEV (reference sequence).

The rearrangement uses TRBV4-3 and TRBJ2-7; TRBD1 or TRBD2 may be the D gene (5 bases each). V lost 0 bases to trimming and J lost 2 bases, with 11 bases between them. The CDR3 spans 15 residues. Per germline, CDR1 LGHNA and CDR2 YSLEER. CDR3 loop: CASSQDFPGPYEQYF. In nucleotides, the CDR3 is TGCGCCAGCAGCCAAGATTTCCCGGGGCCCTACGAGCAGTACTTC.

This clone appeared once. The chain combines TRBV4-3 with TRBJ1-2; D not certain. V lost 1 base, J lost 4 bases, and 16 bases lay in between. Looked up from germline, CDR1 is LGHNA and CDR2 is YSLEER. This CDR3 region has 16 residues. The CDR3 DNA follows: TGCGCCAGCAGCCAAGGTGGGCCGGTGGGGTCCTATGGCTACACCTTC. It codes for CASSQGGPVGSYGYTF.

This clone was recorded once. The chain links TRBV30 to TRBJ2-5; D gene unclear. The length of the CDR3 is 11 residues. V was cut by 1 base and J by 11 bases, with 11 bases left in between. Germline V gives CDR1 GTSNPN, CDR2 SVGIG (reference sequence). CDR3 DNA: TGTGCCTGGAGTGCAGAGGTGGAGCAGTACTTC. Its protein product is CAWSAEVEQYF.